This is a list of T cell receptor beta chains from one sample in a study of beta chain features in type 1 diabetes. TCRdb's copy holds only in-frame clones and misses some; the assay was immunoSEQ multiplex PCR. There are over 300,000 clones in the sample; around 8.5% occur only once, and approximately 1% lies in the top ten. Sequenced sample: central memory CD4+ T cells from blood. The receptor set was obtained from a man in his thirties or forties with type 1 diabetes. Each CDR3 is given with its conserved first and last residue. A D gene is named only where the DNA matches it firmly. The size entry is marked missing in some rows and otherwise reads once, few, many or a size class.

CASSQDLRASRQYF TGTGCCAGCAGCCAAGATCTCCGGGCTAGCAGGCAGTATTTT TRBJ2-3 TRBV14 - few
CASSRTGANEQYF TGTGCCAGCAGCCGGACAGGGGCCAACGAGCAGTACTTC TRBJ2-7 TRBV7-2 TRBD1 -
CASYLQGRANGYTF TGTGCCAGCTACCTACAGGGTCGAGCGAATGGCTACACCTTC TRBJ1-2 TRBV7-2 - few
CASSKGDYSNQPQHF TGTGCCAGCAGCAAAGGAGATTATAGCAATCAGCCCCAGCATTTT TRBJ1-5 TRBV11-2 - few
CASSQASGEDTQYF TGTGCCAGCTCACAGGCGAGTGGAGAAGATACGCAGTATTTT TRBJ2-3 TRBV18 - few
CATGTQGDQPQHF TGTGCCACAGGAACACAGGGAGATCAGCCCCAGCATTTT TRBJ1-5 TRBV10-3 - few
CASSLMAYNEQFF TGTGCCAGCAGCTTAATGGCGTACAATGAGCAGTTCTTC TRBJ2-1 TRBV7-8 - many
CAWSPTDTHGYTF TGTGCCTGGAGTCCAACTGATACCCATGGCTACACCTTC TRBJ1-2 TRBV30 - -
CASSPYGSEQFF TGTGCCAGCAGCCCATACGGGAGTGAGCAGTTCTTC TRBJ2-1 TRBV7-6 - -
CASSQQTGADQPQHF TGCGCCAGCAGCCAACAGACAGGCGCGGATCAGCCCCAGCATTTT TRBJ1-5 TRBV4-3 - -
CASSLQTGYNEKLFF TGTGCCAGCAGCCTCCAGACAGGTTATAATGAAAAACTGTTTTTT TRBJ1-4 TRBV7-2 - -
CAIGAGNTDTQYF TGTGCCATCGGTGCGGGGAACACAGATACGCAGTATTTT TRBJ2-3 TRBV10-3 - few
CASSYSDNEQFF TGTGCCAGCAGTTATTCGGACAATGAGCAGTTCTTC TRBJ2-1 TRBV6-6 - many
CASSIGQFQPQHF TGTGCCAGTAGTATAGGTCAGTTTCAGCCCCAGCATTTT TRBJ1-5 TRBV19 - -
CASSTWTSGGELFF TGTGCCAGCAGCACCTGGACTAGCGGCGGGGAGCTGTTTTTT TRBJ2-2 TRBV7-2 TRBD2 few
CASSFFGSNEKLFF TGTGCCAGCAGCTTCTTTGGGTCTAATGAAAAACTGTTTTTT TRBJ1-4 TRBV7-9 - few
CAWSTEGAAFF TGTGCCTGGAGTACGGAGGGGGCAGCTTTCTTT TRBJ1-1 TRBV30 TRBD1 -
CASSKGSQSTETQYF TGTGCCAGCAGCAAAGGGTCCCAGTCGACGGAGACCCAGTACTTC TRBJ2-5 TRBV21-1 - -
CAWSHSEADTQYF TGTGCCTGGAGTCATAGTGAGGCAGATACGCAGTATTTT TRBJ2-3 TRBV30 - few
CASSLVTGQETQYF TGTGCCAGCAGCTTAGTCACAGGCCAAGAGACCCAGTACTTC TRBJ2-5 TRBV11-2 - few
CAWSVSGRSGNTIYF TGTGCCTGGAGTGTATCCGGGCGATCTGGAAACACCATATATTTT TRBJ1-3 TRBV30 - -
CASSQESAPGETQYF TGCGCCAGCAGCCAAGAAAGCGCTCCGGGGGAGACCCAGTACTTC TRBJ2-5 TRBV4-3 - -
CASRTRRDQPQHF TGTGCCAGCAGAACGAGACGAGACCAGCCCCAGCATTTT TRBJ1-5 TRBV28 - few